These 29 T cell receptor beta chains originate from one sample sequenced in a study of cytomegalovirus exposure and HLA in healthy donors. Clones were sequenced by immunoSEQ multiplex PCR, and TCRdb holds only the in-frame ones, with some missing. This table has roughly 120,000 clones, around 92% appearing once. Sequencing was done on a sample of PBMCs. Source of these receptors: a man aged 25-45 years in good health and CMV-seronegative.

This clone was seen a handful of times. The V and J genes are TRBV7-8 and TRBJ2-2; D is ambiguous. Germline assignment: CDR1 SGHVS and CDR2 FQNEAQ. The CDR3 runs 16 residues. Trimming pared 5 bases from V and 2 bases from J, leaving 15 bases between. CDR3 loop: CASSHYLESNTGELFF. CDR3 bases: TGTGCCAGCAGCCATTATCTCGAGAGTAACACCGGGGAGCTGTTTTTT.

The count of this clone is one. The CDR3 sequence: CASSLRLTGTSYEQYF. CDR3 nucleotide sequence: TGTGCCAGCAGCCTCCGGTTGACAGGAACATCCTACGAGCAGTACTTC. The chain is built from TRBV11-2 and TRBJ2-7; tentative D call: TRBD1 (6 bases). V was cut by 5 bases and J by 1 base, with 18 bases left in between. This CDR3 has 16 residues. Germline-derived CDR1 and CDR2 are SGHAT and FQNNGV.

The chain carries TRBV9 and TRBJ1-6; 9 nucleotides match TRBD1. Germline CDR1 SGDLS, CDR2 YYNGEE. The CDR3 runs to 15 residues. The ends lost 2 bases at V and 13 bases at J; junction bases unmatched: 10. CDR3 bases: TGTGCCAGCAGCGTGGAGTGGGACAGGGCATCGCCCCTCCACTTT. This sequence encodes CASSVEWDRASPLHF. The full variable domain, its missing parts supplied by reference TRBV9 and TRBJ1-6, is DSGVTQTPKHLITATGQRVTLRCSPRSGDLSVYWYQQSLDQGLQFLIQYYNGEERAKGNILERFSAQQFPDLHSELNLSSLELGDSALYFCASSVEWDRASPLHFGNGTRLTVT.

This clone has only one observation. The gene calls are TRBV5-1 and TRBJ1-6, with D hard to call. Trimming pared 1 base from V and 10 bases from J, leaving 9 bases between. Looked up from germline, CDR1 is SGHRS and CDR2 is YFSETQ. This CDR3 is built from 13 residues. The CDR3 bases are TGCGCCAGCAGCTTGACAGATGCCTCACCCCTCCACTTT. The encoded protein is CASSLTDASPLHF.

This chain connects TRBV18 to TRBJ1-2; D is perhaps TRBD1 (5 bases). CDR1 and CDR2 from the germline V gene are KGHSH and LQKENI. Trimming removed 3 bases from V and 4 bases from J, with 12 bases in between. The CDR3 sequence is 14 residues long. CDR3 residues: CASSPPGGSYGYTF. For the CDR3, the DNA is TGTGCCAGCTCACCCCCGGGGGGAAGCTATGGCTACACCTTC.

The rearrangement joins TRBV20-1 to TRBJ2-1, with TRBD1 identical over 9 bases. V dropped 5 bases and J dropped 14; count of bases not matched to a gene: 7. This CDR3 has 11 amino acids. Germline CDR1 reads DFQATT; CDR2 reads SNEGSKA (reference sequence). DNA of the CDR3: TGCAGTGCTCCCACCGACAGGGGGGAGTTCTTC. Residues: CSAPTDRGEFF.

The sample holds one count of this clone. The rearrangement links TRBV6-5 to TRBJ2-1, with D perhaps matching TRBD1 (5 bases). V was cut by 3 bases and J by 4 bases, with 16 bases left in between. The length of the CDR3 is 16 residues. CDR1 is MNHEY and CDR2 is SVGAGI in the germline V gene. In DNA form, the CDR3 reads TGTGCCAGCAGTTATCGAATCCAGACAGCTTACAATGAGCAGTTCTTC. It yields the protein CASSYRIQTAYNEQFF.

The V call is TRBV6-1, the J call TRBJ2-7, with a weak D call TRBD2 (6 bases). Germline V gene sequence: CDR1 MNHNS, CDR2 SASEGT. V was clipped by 6 bases and J by 0 bases, with 12 bases between them. This CDR3 spans 14 amino acids. CDR3 region: CASRRDFDSYEQYF. DNA of the CDR3: TGTGCCAGCAGGCGGGACTTTGACTCCTACGAGCAGTACTTC.

The chain links TRBV11-3 to TRBJ2-2, with D tentatively TRBD1 (5 bases). V lost 3 bases and J lost 6, with 8 bases in between. The CDR3 covers 13 residues. CDR1 SGHNT and CDR2 YENEEA come from the germline V gene. The CDR3 sequence: CASSLGRAGELFF. The CDR3, as DNA: TGTGCCAGCAGCTTGGGCAGGGCCGGGGAGCTGTTTTTT.

This clone was detected a few times. The gene calls are TRBV10-3 and TRBJ2-1; TRBD2 is a possible D gene (6 bases). Germline CDR1 ENHRY, CDR2 SYGVKD. CDR3 length: 11 amino acids. Between the trimmed V and J ends, which lost 4 bases and 8 bases, there was a span of 6 bases. The CDR3 loop is CAISVADEQFF. As DNA, the CDR3 is TGTGCCATCAGTGTAGCGGATGAGCAGTTCTTC.

The V gene is TRBV10-3, the J gene TRBJ2-7, with D tentatively TRBD2 (6 bases). The V end was cut by 2 bases, the J end by 0 bases, with 14 bases between. Germline V gene data show CDR1 as ENHRY and CDR2 as SYGVKD. CDR3 length: 16 residues. CDR3 in amino acids: CAISEKEAGLSYEQYF. The CDR3, as DNA: TGTGCCATCAGTGAGAAGGAAGCGGGCCTCTCCTACGAGCAGTACTTC.

The gene calls are TRBV15 and TRBJ2-1; possible D gene TRBD2, 7 bases. Trimming took 6 bases from V and 7 from J, leaving 25 bases between them. CDR3 length: 17 amino acids. The germline V gene encodes CDR1 LNHNV and CDR2 YYDKDF (reference sequence). This CDR3 is CATSSNYRGGAGNEQFF. The CDR3 DNA reads as TGTGCCACCAGTAGTAACTACCGAGGGGGGGCTGGGAATGAGCAGTTCTTC.

The chain has TRBV25-1 and TRBJ1-3, with 7 bases that match TRBD1. The V segment lost 7 bases and the J segment 0 bases; nucleotides outside the gene matches: 0. The CDR3 consists of 13 residues. In germline, CDR1 is MGHDK, CDR2 SYGVNS. The CDR3 nucleotides read TGTGCCAGCAACAGGGGCTCTGGAAACACCATATATTTT. Residues: CASNRGSGNTIYF. The complete variable domain, with remaining parts taken from reference TRBV25-1 and TRBJ1-3, reads EADIYQTPRYLVIGTGKKITLECSQTMGHDKMYWYQQDPGMELHLIHYSYGVNSTEKGDLSSESTVSRIRTEHFPLTLESARPSHTSQYLCASNRGSGNTIYFGEGSWLTVV.

The gene calls are TRBV6-5 and TRBJ1-6; 9 bases are shared with TRBD1. CDR1 is MNHEY, CDR2 SVGAGI, per germline. V was clipped by 6 bases and J by 10 bases; unmatched bases: 7. This CDR3 spans 14 amino acids. CDR3 loop: CASRTRTGVSPLHF. The DNA for the CDR3 is TGTGCCAGCAGAACTAGGACAGGGGTCTCACCCCTCCACTTT.

The genes are TRBV6-5 and TRBJ1-2; 8 bases agree with TRBD1. This CDR3 is 15 amino acids long. J was trimmed by 6 bases and V by 7 bases; bases with no gene match: 13. The germline CDR1 and CDR2 sequences are MNHEY and SVGAGI. This chain's CDR3 is CASKYGDRKGHGYTF. The CDR3 region has the DNA TGTGCCAGCAAATATGGGGACAGGAAAGGACATGGCTACACCTTC.

This clone was seen a single time. The J gene is TRBJ2-3, the V gene TRBV19, with 8 bases that match TRBD2. The CDR3 runs 15 residues. V lost 7 bases to trimming and J lost 2 bases; unmatched junction nucleotides: 8. Per germline, CDR1 LNHDA and CDR2 SQIVND (reference sequence). The CDR3 DNA is TGTGCCAGTACCCCCGGGACTAGGGACACAGATACGCAGTATTTT. It yields the protein CASTPGTRDTDTQYF.

The chain recombines TRBV19 with TRBJ1-2, with 7 bases matching TRBD1. CDR1 and CDR2 from the germline V gene are LNHDA and SQIVND (reference sequence). This CDR3 contains 13 residues. V was clipped by 6 bases and J by 2 bases; unmatched bases: 3. This CDR3 is CASSRQGNYGYTF. The CDR3 nucleotides read TGTGCCAGTAGCCGACAGGGAAACTATGGCTACACCTTC.

V and J are TRBV5-3 and TRBJ1-5, with a tentative D call TRBD1 (5 bases). TRBV5-3 is annotated as an ORF whose role is uncertain. The germline V and J ends were trimmed by 4 bases and 3 bases, with 14 bases remaining between them. This CDR3 is built from 15 residues. The CDR3 loop is CARSHTDRPNQPQHF. In nucleotides, the CDR3 is TGTGCCAGAAGCCACACTGACAGACCCAATCAGCCCCAGCATTTT.

The chain employs TRBV6-6 and TRBJ2-5; 8 positions agree with TRBD1. The germline V gene encodes CDR1 MNHNY and CDR2 SVGAGI (reference sequence). The CDR3 contains 14 residues. J lost 5 bases, V lost 6 bases, and 8 bases had no gene match. The CDR3 DNA reads TGTGCCAGCAGATTTGACAGGGGAAGGGAGACCCAGTACTTC. Protein sequence: CASRFDRGRETQYF.

In its sample, this clone was seen once. The CDR3: CASSLGVGDYEQYF. The CDR3 region has the DNA TGTGCCAGCAGCTTAGGGGTAGGGGACTACGAGCAGTACTTC. V is TRBV11-2 and J is TRBJ2-7, with D maybe TRBD1 (5 bases). Germline V gene data show CDR1 as SGHAT and CDR2 as FQNNGV. CDR3 size: 14 residues. V was pared by 1 base and J by 3 bases, with 10 bases between.

This clone was observed once. This chain links TRBV7-6 with TRBJ2-7, with 7 bases matching TRBD2. The germline gives CDR1 SGHVS, CDR2 FNYEAQ. This CDR3 is built from 14 residues. V gave up 5 bases and J gave up 7 bases; unmatched junction bases: 11. In DNA, the CDR3 is TGTGCCAGCAGCCCCGGGACTACCCGGGGGGAGCAGTACTTC. It is translated as CASSPGTTRGEQYF.

The chain employs TRBV7-9 and TRBJ2-1; tentatively, D is TRBD1 (6 bases). This CDR3 is built from 14 residues. Trimming removed 5 bases from V and 6 bases from J, with 14 bases in between. Germline V gene lookup returns CDR1 SEHNR and CDR2 FQNEAQ (reference sequence). CDR3 sequence reads: CASSGRDTPNEQFF. For the CDR3, the DNA is TGTGCCAGCAGCGGCCGGGACACACCCAATGAGCAGTTCTTC.

This rearrangement joins TRBV5-4 to TRBJ2-2, with D unresolved. With 2 bases removed from V and 1 base from J, the gap between germline ends came to 9 bases. The germline V gene has CDR1 SGHNT and CDR2 YYREEE (reference sequence). This CDR3 has 15 residues. CDR3 sequence: CASSFGRGNTGELFF. CDR3 bases: TGTGCCAGCAGCTTCGGCAGAGGGAACACCGGGGAGCTGTTTTTT.

The rearrangement uses TRBV4-1 and TRBJ2-2; 9 nucleotides match TRBD2. V trimming: 1 base; J trimming: 0 bases; junction bases outside the gene matches: 3. Per germline, CDR1 MGHRA and CDR2 YSYEKL. This CDR3 spans 17 amino acids. The CDR3 loop reads CASSQVRGGPNTGELFF. CDR3 sequence (DNA): TGCGCCAGCAGCCAAGTGCGGGGGGGCCCGAACACCGGGGAGCTGTTTTTT.

This clone was detected once. The chain employs TRBV6-1 and TRBJ2-1; 10 bases agree with TRBD2. The germline V gene has CDR1 MNHNS and CDR2 SASEGT. This CDR3 is 15 amino acids long. The V and J ends lost 2 bases and 2 bases, in that order; junction bases with no gene match: 0. CDR3 protein: CASSETSGTYNEQFF. The DNA of the CDR3 is TGTGCCAGCAGTGAAACTAGCGGGACCTACAATGAGCAGTTCTTC.

The chain has TRBV6-5 and TRBJ2-7, with 7 bases aligning to TRBD1. V shed 0 bases and J 2 bases; nucleotides not matched to a gene: 7. The CDR3 runs to 16 residues. CDR1 and CDR2 from the germline V gene are MNHEY and SVGAGI. CDR3 sequence reads: CASSYSSGQATYEQYF. In nucleotides, the CDR3 is TGTGCCAGCAGTTACTCGTCCGGACAGGCGACCTACGAGCAGTACTTC.

The rearrangement joins TRBV16 to TRBJ1-1, with D maybe TRBD1 (5 bases). V was trimmed by 5 bases and J by 4 bases, leaving 5 bases between them. Germline V gene data show CDR1 as KGHSY and CDR2 as FQNENV. CDR3 size: 11 residues. CDR3 DNA: TGTGCCAGCAGCAGGGGCACTGAAGCTTTCTTT. Its protein is CASSRGTEAFF.

This clone was recorded only once. This chain links TRBV6-1 with TRBJ2-7; D not certain. The CDR3 has 14 amino acids. Trimming took 9 bases from V and 2 from J, leaving 17 bases between them. Germline V CDR1 and CDR2: MNHNS, SASEGT. In nucleotides, the CDR3 is TGTGCCAGTTCTGTGTCGGGTCGCCCCTACGAGCAGTACTTC. This sequence encodes CASSVSGRPYEQYF.

The chain joins TRBV27 to TRBJ2-7, with 7 bases that match TRBD2. Germline V gives CDR1 MNHEY, CDR2 SMNVEV (reference sequence). J lost 3 bases, V lost 1 base, and 3 bases had no gene match. This CDR3 is 14 amino acids long. The CDR3 sequence: CASSLWRGYYEQYF. The CDR3, as DNA: TGTGCCAGCAGTTTATGGCGGGGGTACTACGAGCAGTACTTC.